This T cell receptor (beta chain) was identified during a study of blood T cells in healthy people across ages (dated by TCRdb to the mid-2010s). Study-wide context: Template switching captured roughly one uniquely barcoded TCR beta cDNA molecule per two T cells in model experiments. The study analyzed two additional independent replicas of 1 million unique cDNA reads from the same blood draw for two donors, one aged 18 to 29 and one aged 80 or older. The donors were divided into four age groups: young (average roughly 15 years), middle-aged (approximately 42), aged (about 61) and long-lived (82). To track age-related changes in TCR beta repertoire diversity, the study relied on deep sequencing normalized with unique cDNA molecular identifiers. General study outcomes and caveats: Because profiling used bulk unsorted PBMCs, naive and antigen-experienced compartments could not be compared conclusively. There was a strong correlation between observed TCR beta diversity and the percentage of naive T cells measured by flow cytometry. The CMV infection status of donors was not known, potentially confounding age-related changes in expanded clonotypes. Compared with the aged group, more naive CD4+ T cells, fewer expanded clones and increased TCR diversity were shown by the long-lived group, suggesting age selection. Estimates of total diversity based on one million sequenced T cells were considered lower bounds and underestimates. As age increased, observed TCR beta diversity per million T cells dropped in a roughly linear way, and a significant reduction was already evident by age 40.

In its sample, this clonotype was seen a few times. The specificity of this receptor is unknown. Base qualities are not provided; no much larger clone lies one nucleotide away. Based on the germline V gene, the CDR1 and CDR2 sequences are MDHEN and SYDVKM. The CDR3, from cysteine to phenylalanine, totals 16 residues. Only the CDR3 part of the read is kept: 48 bases, read in frame from the first base. Relative to germline, V is 11 bases shorter and J is 1 base shorter, with 21 bases between their ends. The donors were a few dozen Caucasian individuals from Russia, aged roughly 6 to 90 years, who were systemically healthy. Each donor gave approximately 9.4 milliliters of peripheral blood, drawn into EDTA-treated Vacutainer tubes. Ficoll-Paque density-gradient centrifugation was used to isolate PBMCs, with at least 6 million per sample. Total RNA, at least 6 micrograms per sample, was extracted from PBMCs with Trizol reagent. For every donor, flow cytometry on a PBMC aliquot measured the percentage of naive CD45RAhigh/CD27high T cells.

Library preparation was by 5' RACE. Sequencing relied on an Illumina HiSeq 2500. A second PCR of about 6 to 12 cycles was run with a J-beta primer mix and a sample-barcoded 5' primer. Each TCR beta cDNA molecule received a unique molecular identifier from a template-switch 5' adaptor carrying 12 random nucleotides. Each sample yielded at least 3 million CDR3-containing paired-end reads. The Mint cDNA synthesis kit, primed by a TRBC-specific oligonucleotide, was used to synthesize first-strand cDNA from all RNA. Following uracil-DNA glycosylase treatment, all cDNA underwent a first 18-cycle PCR with the universal primers M1SS and BC2_uni_R. In the authors' own workflow: For normalization, 1 million high-quality reads, each with a distinct molecular identifier, were randomly selected from each sample. Instead of being binned into consensus sequences, reads that shared molecular identifiers were thrown out. MiTCR, with a Q25 quality threshold and the strictest error-elimination algorithm, was used for CDR3 identification, clonotype clustering and error correction. A nonparametric unseen species model with Euler transformation was used to estimate a lower bound on total TCR beta diversity. In-frame beta chains were kept once TCRdb had trimmed the public reads at Q25 with fastp and called clones with MiXCR. Every distinct CDR3 protein forms one entry, paired with its most common genes and DNA. TCRdb's processing, not the study's, gives the V and J calls here. This sample has just under 550,000 distinct CDR3 sequences in its table, and 20% to 30% of those were observed once. In total, the top ten clones hold approximately 10% of the sample.

These sequences were also reported in another study, on T cells of mothers and their children. As the second study states: The donors were nine systemically healthy Caucasian individuals, made up of three mothers and their six children. cDNA synthesis used all of the extracted RNA, with 1.5 ug of RNA in each 15 ul reaction. In the second PCR, sample barcodes and 2-4 random nucleotides were introduced via the M1S primer. Each mother yielded over 9 million TCR beta CDR3 reads and each child some 3 million reads. TCR recombination output is similarly shaped by thymic selection in related and unrelated pairs, with a minor effect exerted by inherited differences. Normalized repertoire overlap in related mother-child pairs was always slightly higher than in unrelated mother-child pairs, but the difference was never significant. No persistent microchimeric T cell clones were found, with a detection sensitivity of roughly 100 clones per million clonotypes. Deep NGS was used in the study to compare the TCR beta repertoires of mothers and children and to look for features that separate related mother-child pairs from unrelated individuals. The mean age was roughly 40 +/- 4 years for the mothers and about 10 +/- 4 years for the children. After adapters were ligated using NEBNext reagents, the libraries underwent 100+100 nt paired-end sequencing on an Illumina HiSeq 2000. To prevent cross-contamination, the mother and child libraries were prepared a month apart and were sequenced in separate runs. Each donor had between about 450,000 and 2,200,000 distinct TCR beta clonotypes identified. Naive TCR beta clonotypes were estimated from low-frequency clonotypes matched to each donor's FACS-determined naive share, without sorting.

The sequence links TRBV28 to TRBJ2-1; no confident D gene assignment can be made. The specimen was blood. The sequence derives from a boy between 5 and 17 years old in good health. The CDR3 reads CASKVPGARSYNEQFF. In nucleotide form, the sequence is TGTGCCTCCAAGGTCCCCGGCGCACGATCCTACAATGAGCAGTTCTTC.